These 23 T cell receptor beta chains came from one sample sequenced in a study of CD4+ T cells in melanoma. The method was immunoSEQ multiplex PCR; TCRdb's version includes in-frame clones alone and lacks a portion of them. This sample has about 50,000 clones; 89% occur once, and the top ten carry approximately 12%. Sequencing was carried out using peripheral blood. These receptors were taken from a human donor with melanoma.

The sample holds a few counts of this clone. The chain couples TRBV7-8 to TRBJ2-1; maybe TRBD2 (5 bases). V was clipped by 5 bases and J by 0 bases, with 11 bases between them. Germline loops: CDR1 SGHVS, CDR2 FQNEAQ. The CDR3 is 15 amino acids. The CDR3 is CASSQGLHSYNEQFF. The CDR3 coding sequence is TGTGCCAGCAGCCAAGGACTGCACTCCTACAATGAGCAGTTCTTC.

V usage is TRBV5-1 and J usage is TRBJ2-7; D is ambiguous. V was trimmed by 3 bases and J by 3 bases, leaving 10 bases between them. This CDR3 has 13 amino acids. Looked up from germline, CDR1 is SGHRS and CDR2 is YFSETQ. The CDR3: CASSSTVGYEQYF. DNA for the CDR3: TGCGCCAGCAGCTCGACTGTCGGCTACGAGCAGTACTTC.

The V call is TRBV6-6, the J call TRBJ2-1; D is possibly TRBD2 (5 bases). The ends were cut back, 5 bases at V and 4 bases at J, with 18 bases in the middle. The CDR3 is 16 amino acids. CDR1 is MNHNY and CDR2 is SVGAGI in the germline V gene (reference sequence). The chain's CDR3 is CASSLPLVEGYNEQFF. The CDR3 nucleotides are TGTGCCAGCAGTCTACCCTTGGTCGAGGGATACAATGAGCAGTTCTTC.

The genes are TRBV7-2 and TRBJ2-5; D gene ambiguous. Germline V lookup: CDR1 SGHTA, CDR2 FQGNSA. Trimming removed 5 bases from V and 11 bases from J, with 15 bases in between. The CDR3 length is 12 residues. The CDR3 DNA sequence: TGTGCCAGCAGCCTAGAGCTCAGAGAGCAGTACTTC. Amino acid sequence: CASSLELREQYF.

The chain employs TRBV18 and TRBJ1-5; 7 bases map to TRBD1. The length of the CDR3 is 14 residues. Germline V gives CDR1 KGHSH, CDR2 LQKENI. V lost 4 bases and J lost 8; bases outside the gene matches: 8. The CDR3, as DNA: TGTGCCAGCTCACGGGCACAGGGGCGAGAGCCCCAGCATTTT. Its translation is CASSRAQGREPQHF. Based on the CDR3 plus reference TRBV18 and TRBJ1-5, the full variable domain is NAGVMQNPRHLVRRRGQEARLRCSPMKGHSHVYWYRQLPEEGLKFMVYLQKENIIDESGMPKERFSAEFPKEGPSILRIQQVVRGDSAAYFCASSRAQGREPQHFGDGTRLSIL.

This chain joins TRBV7-8 and TRBJ2-2; 7 nucleotides line up with TRBD2. The germline V gene has CDR1 SGHVS and CDR2 FQNEAQ. The CDR3 contains 16 residues. The V gene end was trimmed by 5 bases and the J gene end by 5 bases; junction bases not matched to a gene: 11. The CDR3 coding sequence is TGTGCCAGCAGCAACGTGGGGGGGTATGCAACCGGGGAGCTGTTTTTT. This sequence encodes CASSNVGGYATGELFF.

V and J are TRBV10-3 and TRBJ2-7; D may be TRBD2 (5 bases). CDR1 and CDR2 from the germline V gene are ENHRY and SYGVKD. V was clipped by 3 bases and J by 11 bases, with 14 bases between them. There are 12 residues in the CDR3. CDR3 loop: CAISDGSPKKYF. The CDR3 coding sequence is TGTGCCATCAGTGATGGGAGTCCGAAGAAGTACTTC.

The rearrangement joins TRBV7-9 to TRBJ2-7, with 12 bases lining up with TRBD1. Trimming cost V 2 bases and J 6 bases; bases outside gene matches: 8. The CDR3 consists of 16 residues. CDR1 SEHNR and CDR2 FQNEAQ come from the germline V gene (reference sequence). CDR3 DNA sequence: TGTGCCAGCAGCTTATTCCCGGGACAGGGGGCCTCCGAGCAGTACTTC. Translated: CASSLFPGQGASEQYF. Together with reference TRBV7-9 and TRBJ2-7, the CDR3 gives the full variable domain: DTGVSQNPRHKITKRGQNVTFRCDPISEHNRLYWYRQTLGQGPEFLTYFQNEAQLEKSRLLSDRFSAERPKGSFSTLEIQRTEQGDSAMYLCASSLFPGQGASEQYFGPGTRLTVT.

The chain is built from TRBV5-4 and TRBJ1-2; a possible D gene is TRBD1 (5 bases). This CDR3 region has 14 residues. The germline V gene has CDR1 SGHNT and CDR2 YYREEE (reference sequence). V lost 4 bases and J lost 4, with 14 bases in between. CDR3 in amino acids: CASSTRAGSYGYTF. CDR3 DNA sequence: TGTGCCAGCAGCACCCGGGCAGGGTCCTATGGCTACACCTTC.

The chain is built from TRBV11-3 and TRBJ2-7; the match to TRBD1 covers 11 bases. The CDR3 is made up of 16 amino acids. Per the germline V gene, CDR1 is SGHNT and CDR2 is YENEEA. V shed 4 bases and J 5 bases; nucleotides not matched to a gene: 10. The CDR3 here is CASSSSFGQGAHEQYF. In DNA, the CDR3 is TGTGCCAGCAGCTCATCCTTCGGACAGGGGGCCCACGAGCAGTACTTC.

The V and J genes are TRBV5-1 and TRBJ2-3; tentatively, D is TRBD2 (5 bases). The germline gives CDR1 SGHRS, CDR2 YFSETQ. This CDR3 region has 13 residues. With 4 bases removed from V and 2 bases from J, the gap between germline ends came to 8 bases. CDR3 nucleotides: TGCGCCAGCAGCCCCGGGGACACAGATACGCAGTATTTT. It specifies CASSPGDTDTQYF. Full variable domain (missing parts from reference TRBV5-1 and TRBJ2-3): KAGVTQTPRYLIKTRGQQVTLSCSPISGHRSVSWYQQTPGQGLQFLFEYFSETQRNKGNFPGRFSGRQFSNSRSEMNVSTLELGDSALYLCASSPGDTDTQYFGPGTRLTVL.

The chain joins TRBV7-3 to TRBJ2-3; perhaps D is TRBD1 or TRBD2 (7 bases each). V dropped 5 bases and J dropped 4 bases, with 13 bases sitting between them. This CDR3 is built from 14 residues. In germline, CDR1 is SGHTA, CDR2 FQGTGA. CDR3 residues: CASSPGGASDTQYF. In DNA form, the CDR3 reads TGTGCCAGCAGCCCAGGGGGGGCGTCAGATACGCAGTATTTT.

The gene calls are TRBV2 and TRBJ2-4; no clear D. The CDR3 totals 15 residues. Trimming removed 0 bases at V and 4 bases at J, with 10 bases between. Per germline, CDR1 SNHLY and CDR2 FYNNEI. The CDR3 DNA reads as TGTGCCAGCAGTGAAGCGCTGGACGGGAAAAACATTCAGTACTTC. Encoded protein: CASSEALDGKNIQYF.

V gene TRBV19 combines with J gene TRBJ1-1, with D possibly being TRBD1 (6 bases). The CDR3 runs to 17 residues. Germline V lookup: CDR1 LNHDA, CDR2 SQIVND (reference sequence). The V and J ends lost 3 bases and 5 bases respectively, with 22 bases between them. This CDR3 reads CASSMYSPIQGYTEAFF. DNA for the CDR3: TGTGCCAGTAGTATGTACTCCCCCATACAGGGTTATACTGAAGCTTTCTTT.

This chain connects TRBV29-1 to TRBJ2-7; perhaps TRBD1 as D (6 bases). The CDR3 has 11 amino acids. The germline V and J ends were trimmed by 4 bases and 5 bases, with 9 bases remaining between them. CDR1 is SQVTM and CDR2 is ANQGSEA in the germline V gene. CDR3 nucleotide sequence: TGCAGCGTTGGTCGGACAGACGAGCAGTACTTC. Encoded protein: CSVGRTDEQYF.

This clone showed up just once. This chain's CDR3 is CASSWAGTSGGALTDTQYF. The CDR3, as DNA: TGTGCCAGCAGCTGGGCCGGGACTAGCGGGGGGGCCCTCACAGATACGCAGTATTTT. The chain links TRBV5-6 to TRBJ2-3; 16 bases map to TRBD2. Germline assignment: CDR1 SGHDT and CDR2 YYEEEE. J gave up 2 bases and V 3 bases, and 9 bases lay outside the gene matches. The CDR3 has 19 residues.

V is TRBV5-8 and J is TRBJ1-2, with 9 bases lining up with TRBD1. The CDR3 is 13 residues long. Trimming at V came to 4 bases and at J to 8 bases, leaving 6 bases not matched to a gene. The V gene's germline CDR1 is SGHTS and CDR2 YDEGEE. The CDR3 loop is CASSPGQGSGYTF. The CDR3 coding sequence is TGTGCCAGCAGCCCGGGACAGGGTAGCGGCTACACCTTC. Drawing the rest from reference TRBV5-8 and TRBJ1-2, the complete variable domain is EAGVTQSPTHLIKTRGQQATLRCSPISGHTSVYWYQQALGLGLQFLLWYDEGEERNRGNFPPRFSGRQFPNYSSELNVNALELEDSALYLCASSPGQGSGYTFGSGTRLTVV.

V is TRBV27 and J is TRBJ2-1; a possible D gene is TRBD1 (5 bases). V lost 7 bases and J 0 bases, leaving 22 bases between the germline ends. The CDR3 has 18 amino acids. Germline V gene data show CDR1 as MNHEY and CDR2 as SMNVEV (reference sequence). The CDR3 region is CASIFPDGAPSSYNEQFF. The CDR3, as DNA: TGTGCCAGCATTTTCCCCGATGGGGCGCCCAGCTCCTACAATGAGCAGTTCTTC.

This clone appeared a few times. The same CDR3 also results from other DNA sequences found in this sample. The chain carries TRBV5-1 and TRBJ2-3; the match to TRBD1 covers 8 bases. The CDR3 is 14 amino acids. V was clipped by 2 bases and J by 4 bases; unmatched bases: 3. CDR1 and CDR2 from the germline V gene are SGHRS and YFSETQ. The CDR3 nucleotides read TGCGCCAGCAGCTTCGGACAGGGTGCAGATACGCAGTATTTT. Protein sequence: CASSFGQGADTQYF. Full variable domain (missing parts from reference TRBV5-1 and TRBJ2-3): KAGVTQTPRYLIKTRGQQVTLSCSPISGHRSVSWYQQTPGQGLQFLFEYFSETQRNKGNFPGRFSGRQFSNSRSEMNVSTLELGDSALYLCASSFGQGADTQYFGPGTRLTVL.

The chain employs TRBV10-3 and TRBJ1-1, with D unclear. The ends were cut back, 4 bases at V and 1 base at J, with 7 bases in the middle. CDR1 is ENHRY and CDR2 is SYGVKD in the germline V gene. The CDR3 totals 13 residues. In DNA, the CDR3 is TGTGCCATCAGTGGAACGGAGAACACTGAAGCTTTCTTT. Translated: CAISGTENTEAFF.

This chain connects TRBV20-1 to TRBJ1-2; a possible D gene is TRBD1 (5 bases). The germline V gene has CDR1 DFQATT and CDR2 SNEGSKA (reference sequence). This CDR3 has 11 amino acids. The V and J ends lost 6 bases and 4 bases respectively, with 9 bases between them. CDR3 sequence: CSALGPYGYTF. The CDR3 DNA follows: TGCAGTGCGTTGGGGCCCTATGGCTACACCTTC.

This chain connects TRBV5-5 to TRBJ2-7; 8 positions match TRBD2. The germline CDR1 and CDR2 sequences are SGHKS and YYEKEE (reference sequence). This CDR3 comprises 18 residues. The junction had 17 bases not matched to a gene; V was cut back by 4 bases and J by 2 bases. CDR3: CASSRHGVISGDPYEQYF. For the CDR3, the DNA is TGTGCCAGCAGCCGACATGGGGTGATTAGCGGGGACCCCTACGAGCAGTACTTC.

This chain connects TRBV6-5 to TRBJ2-1; possibly TRBD2 for D (5 bases). Trimming removed 3 bases from V and 6 bases from J, with 9 bases in between. This CDR3 comprises 13 residues. Per the germline V gene, CDR1 is MNHEY and CDR2 is SVGAGI. The CDR3 DNA reads TGTGCCAGCAGTTATGGGGAGTTCAATGAGCAGTTCTTC. This encodes CASSYGEFNEQFF.